One and the same sample provided the 16 T cell receptor beta chains below, sequenced in a study of cytomegalovirus exposure and HLA in healthy donors. Assay used: immunoSEQ multiplex PCR; TCRdb lists only in-frame clones, some missing. Of tens of thousands of clones listed, around 94% are singletons. The sample taken for sequencing was PBMCs. These receptors all stem from a woman in her late teens or twenties in good health and CMV-seronegative.

CDR3 in amino acids: CASRDRAITEAFF. CDR3 bases: TGTGCCAGCAGGGACAGGGCTATCACTGAAGCTTTCTTT. This chain connects TRBV6-1 to TRBJ1-1; 8 bases agree with TRBD1. Germline CDR1 MNHNS, CDR2 SASEGT. The ends lost 6 bases at V and 4 bases at J; junction bases unmatched: 4. The CDR3 consists of 13 residues.

V and J are TRBV29-1 and TRBJ2-1; 12 bases agree with TRBD2. This CDR3 has 15 amino acids. From germline, CDR1 is SQVTM and CDR2 ANQGSEA. With V trimmed by 1 base and J by 2 bases, 0 bases remained unmatched. Written as DNA, the CDR3 is TGCAGCGTTGAAGGGACTAGCGGGACCTACAATGAGCAGTTCTTC. Protein sequence: CSVEGTSGTYNEQFF.

J is TRBJ2-3 and V is TRBV7-9, with 8 bases lining up with TRBD2. V was pared by 5 bases and J by 3 bases, with 4 bases of the junction left unmatched. Germline CDR1 reads SEHNR; CDR2 reads FQNEAQ (reference sequence). This CDR3 has 14 amino acids. The CDR3 DNA reads TGTGCCAGCAGCGGGGGACTAGGGACAGATACGCAGTATTTT. Translating gives CASSGGLGTDTQYF.

V gene TRBV5-5 combines with J gene TRBJ1-5, with TRBD1 matching 9 bases. Per germline, CDR1 SGHKS and CDR2 YYEKEE (reference sequence). The V gene end was trimmed by 4 bases and the J gene end by 7 bases; junction bases not matched to a gene: 6. The CDR3 has 14 amino acids. The CDR3 DNA reads TGTGCCAGCAGCCTGGGACAGGGTGGGCAGCCCCAGCATTTT. Its protein is CASSLGQGGQPQHF.

The chain has TRBV4-3 and TRBJ1-1, with D perhaps matching TRBD1 (5 bases). Germline values: CDR1 LGHNA, CDR2 YSLEER. V was pared by 7 bases and J by 7 bases, with 25 bases between. This CDR3 has 16 residues. The CDR3 DNA reads TGCGCCAGCACCCCAGGGTCGCGGGGCGGATATGGTGAAGCTTTCTTT. It codes for CASTPGSRGGYGEAFF.

J is TRBJ2-7 and V is TRBV27, with 9 bases lining up with TRBD2. From germline, CDR1 is MNHEY and CDR2 SMNVEV (reference sequence). This CDR3 has 13 residues. The junction had 8 bases not matched to a gene; V was cut back by 7 bases and J by 7 bases. The CDR3 protein is CASTASGAREQYF. CDR3 DNA: TGTGCCAGCACGGCTAGCGGGGCGAGAGAGCAGTACTTC.

This chain uses TRBV25-1 with TRBJ1-5; 7 bases fit TRBD1. CDR3 length equals 16 residues. Unmatched junction bases numbered 9, after V lost 5 bases and J lost 2 bases. The V gene's germline CDR1 is MGHDK and CDR2 SYGVNS. The CDR3 loop reads CASSTLRQGGNQPQHF. The CDR3 DNA follows: TGTGCCAGCAGTACGCTTCGACAGGGTGGCAATCAGCCCCAGCATTTT.

V usage is TRBV2 and J usage is TRBJ2-3, with TRBD2 matching 7 bases. Looked up from germline, CDR1 is SNHLY and CDR2 is FYNNEI. The CDR3 runs to 14 residues. Trimming cost V 3 bases and J 4 bases; bases outside gene matches: 4. CDR3 protein: CASSDAGEADTQYF. The CDR3 nucleotides read TGTGCCAGCAGTGACGCGGGAGAGGCAGATACGCAGTATTTT.

This rearrangement joins TRBV4-3 to TRBJ2-7, with D tentatively TRBD1 (6 bases). The CDR3 runs to 14 residues. Trimming removed 3 bases from V and 3 bases from J, with 12 bases in between. Germline V gene data show CDR1 as LGHNA and CDR2 as YSLEER. CDR3 amino acids: CASSQDRDSYEQYF. In DNA form, the CDR3 reads TGCGCCAGCAGCCAGGACAGAGACAGCTACGAGCAGTACTTC.

The rearrangement joins TRBV10-3 to TRBJ1-5; D not certain. V was trimmed by 3 bases and J by 3 bases, leaving 12 bases between them. Germline CDR1 is ENHRY and CDR2 is SYGVKD. The CDR3 length is 15 residues. This CDR3 reads CAISDGRVVNQPQHF. The CDR3 bases are TGTGCCATCAGTGACGGGAGGGTAGTCAATCAGCCCCAGCATTTT.

This chain uses TRBV27 with TRBJ2-7; D might be TRBD1 (5 bases). The germline V and J ends were trimmed by 2 bases and 3 bases, with 14 bases remaining between them. This CDR3 comprises 15 residues. Germline CDR1 is MNHEY and CDR2 is SMNVEV (reference sequence). This CDR3 reads CASSLDRSGFYEQYF. As DNA, the CDR3 is TGTGCCAGCAGTTTAGACAGAAGTGGGTTCTACGAGCAGTACTTC.

The chain links TRBV6-6 to TRBJ2-5; D ambiguous. The CDR3 is 14 amino acids. CDR1 is MNHNY and CDR2 is SVGAGI in the germline V gene (reference sequence). V was cut by 4 bases and J by 5 bases, with 14 bases left in between. In DNA form, the CDR3 reads TGTGCCAGCAGTTCCGAAGCATTTGTGGAGACCCAGTACTTC. This encodes CASSSEAFVETQYF.

CDR3 in amino acids: CASSQDTSGGYNEQFF. The CDR3 DNA follows: TGTGCCAGCAGCCAGGACACTAGCGGGGGATACAATGAGCAGTTCTTC. The chain joins TRBV4-2 to TRBJ2-1; TRBD2 matches at 11 bases. Germline V gene data show CDR1 as LGHNA and CDR2 as YNFKEQ. The V and J ends lost 3 bases and 4 bases, in that order; junction bases with no gene match: 5. The CDR3 contains 16 residues.

The gene calls are TRBV28 and TRBJ1-1, with 10 bases that match TRBD1. Losses at the gene ends were 5 bases for V and 6 bases for J; bases not matched to a gene: 12. CDR3 length: 16 amino acids. Germline V lookup: CDR1 MDHEN, CDR2 SYDVKM. The CDR3 bases are TGTGCCAGCAGTAAACGAAGGGGACAGGGGTTCCCTGAAGCTTTCTTT. Amino acids: CASSKRRGQGFPEAFF.

This clone has just one count. This chain connects TRBV15 to TRBJ2-3; no clear D gene. Germline V gives CDR1 LNHNV, CDR2 YYDKDF (reference sequence). The CDR3 contains 15 residues. The V end was cut by 1 base, the J end by 2 bases, with 10 bases between. The CDR3 is CATSRGHAITDTQYF. CDR3 nucleotide sequence: TGTGCCACCAGCAGAGGACACGCCATCACAGATACGCAGTATTTT.

The chain uses TRBV11-2 and TRBJ2-3, with D maybe TRBD1 (9 bases). This CDR3 has 15 amino acids. Germline loops: CDR1 SGHAT, CDR2 FQNNGV. Trimming left V 5 bases short and J 3 bases short, with 15 bases between. This chain's CDR3 is CASSPGGTGTDTQYF. The CDR3 nucleotides read TGTGCCAGCAGCCCGGGGGGGACAGGGACAGATACGCAGTATTTT.